Following are 23 T cell receptor beta chains from one sample sequenced in a study of T cells in Graves' hyperthyroidism and ophthalmopathy. Amplification targeted TCR beta CDR3 regions from RNA transcripts. In the first-round RT-PCR of the TCR CDR3, the HTBI primer set was used. TCRdb re-called the multiplex PCR reads through MiXCR, storing one row per CDR3 protein. In the table there are under 550,000 distinct CDR3 sequences, 15% to 20% of which are singletons. Material for sequencing was blood. Receptor source: a middle-aged man with Graves' ophthalmopathy.

Many counts were recorded for this clonotype. This rearrangement joins TRBV10-1 to TRBJ1-2; 7 nucleotides match TRBD1. The ends lost 5 bases at V and 4 bases at J; junction bases unmatched: 4. The CDR3 spans 13 residues. Germline lookup yields CDR1 WNHNN and CDR2 SYGVQD (reference sequence). The CDR3 loop reads CASSKGQSYGYTF. The CDR3 bases are TGCGCCAGCAGTAAGGGACAGAGCTATGGCTACACCTTC.

There are many counts of this clonotype. The chain uses TRBV10-3 and TRBJ2-1; TRBD2 matches 10 bases. With V trimmed by 10 bases and J by 4 bases, 4 bases remained unmatched. The CDR3 extends over 13 amino acids. Germline V gene data show CDR1 as ENHRY and CDR2 as SYGVKD. The CDR3 DNA reads as TGTGCCACCGGGACTAGCGTTTACAATGAGCAGTTCTTC. Its protein is CATGTSVYNEQFF.

In this sample, this clonotype turned up many times. The chain employs TRBV20-1 and TRBJ2-1; 8 positions match TRBD2. CDR1 DFQATT and CDR2 SNEGSKA come from the germline V gene (reference sequence). CDR3 length equals 15 residues. J lost 4 bases, V lost 3 bases, and 8 bases had no gene match. The CDR3 bases are TGCAGTGCTAGGACCCTAGCGGGCCGATACAATGAGCAGTTCTTC. Its translation: CSARTLAGRYNEQFF.

This clonotype was picked up a small number of times. V gene TRBV7-3 combines with J gene TRBJ2-3; D unclear. The CDR3 consists of 15 residues. V was shortened by 0 bases and J by 2 bases, with 9 bases between the two germline ends. The germline CDR1 and CDR2 sequences are SGHTA and FQGTGA. CDR3 loop: CASSLTPTYTDTQYF. Here the CDR3 DNA reads TGTGCCAGCAGCTTAACCCCGACCTACACAGATACGCAGTATTTT.

The chain joins TRBV7-9 to TRBJ1-6; D uncertain. The CDR3 is made up of 16 amino acids. The ends were cut back, 1 base at V and 12 bases at J, with 19 bases in the middle. Germline CDR1 and CDR2: SEHNR and FQNEAQ (reference sequence). DNA for the CDR3: TGTGCCAGCAGCTTAGGTAGCCGGACGAAGGGCTTACCCCTCCACTTT. Amino acids: CASSLGSRTKGLPLHF. Full variable domain (outside the CDR3, taken from reference TRBV7-9 and TRBJ1-6): DTGVSQNPRHKITKRGQNVTFRCDPISEHNRLYWYRQTLGQGPEFLTYFQNEAQLEKSRLLSDRFSAERPKGSFSTLEIQRTEQGDSAMYLCASSLGSRTKGLPLHFGNGTRLTVT.

This clonotype appeared many times. This chain's CDR3 is CASSLVSEGINQPQHF. CDR3 sequence (DNA): TGTGCCAGCAGCTTGGTATCAGAGGGGATCAATCAGCCCCAGCATTTT. This chain connects TRBV7-8 to TRBJ1-5, with a weak D call TRBD1 (5 bases). This CDR3 region has 16 residues. The V gene's germline CDR1 is SGHVS and CDR2 FQNEAQ. Trimming left V 3 bases short and J 3 bases short, with 15 bases between.

The table lists this clonotype with many counts. This CDR3 is CASSLSMGGTDTQYF. The CDR3, as DNA: TGTGCCAGCAGTTTATCGATGGGGGGGACCGATACGCAGTATTTT. The chain carries TRBV27 and TRBJ2-3; 7 positions agree with TRBD2. CDR3 length equals 15 residues. Trimming cost V 0 bases and J 6 bases; bases outside gene matches: 6. Germline loops: CDR1 MNHEY, CDR2 SMNVEV (reference sequence).

This chain joins TRBV6-2 or TRBV6-3 and TRBJ2-1; D is perhaps TRBD1 or TRBD2 (5 bases each). CDR1 is MNHEY and CDR2 is SVGEGT in the germline V gene. V dropped 5 bases and J dropped 8 bases, with 19 bases sitting between them. The CDR3 is 15 amino acids. CDR3 sequence: CASSHRDQAPYEQFF. The CDR3 DNA sequence: TGTGCCAGCAGTCACCGGGACCAGGCCCCCTATGAGCAGTTCTTC.

In this sample, this clonotype turned up a few times. The chain has TRBV7-9 and TRBJ2-1; TRBD1 matches at 8 bases. Trimming cost V 5 bases and J 8 bases; bases outside gene matches: 17. CDR1 is SEHNR and CDR2 is FQNEAQ in the germline V gene (reference sequence). The length of the CDR3 is 17 residues. The CDR3 spells CASSSPGTGASWYEQFF. The CDR3 nucleotides are TGTGCCAGCAGCAGTCCCGGGACAGGCGCCTCTTGGTATGAGCAGTTCTTC.

The V gene is TRBV6-9, the J gene TRBJ1-5; D gene uncertain. V was cut by 3 bases and J by 4 bases, with 16 bases left in between. Germline assignment: CDR1 MNHGY and CDR2 SVAAGI. CDR3 length equals 16 residues. CDR3 DNA sequence: TGTGCCAGCAGTTACCCCCAGGACGGACGGAATCAGCCCCAGCATTTT. Translation: CASSYPQDGRNQPQHF.

This clonotype appeared a few times. The V gene is TRBV6-5, the J gene TRBJ2-5, with D unresolved. The V end was cut by 2 bases, the J end by 1 base, with 5 bases between. CDR1 and CDR2 (germline): MNHEY, SVGAGI. CDR3 length: 13 amino acids. The CDR3, as DNA: TGTGCCAGCAGTTACGCAGTCCAAGAGACCCAGTACTTC. Its protein is CASSYAVQETQYF.

In its sample, this clonotype was seen a few times. This chain joins TRBV10-2 and TRBJ1-1, with 8 bases identical to TRBD1. Germline V gene data show CDR1 as WSHSY and CDR2 as SAAADI. The CDR3 length is 13 residues. The junction had 7 bases not matched to a gene; V was cut back by 7 bases and J by 6 bases. The CDR3 reads CASIAGGLSEAFF. CDR3 in DNA: TGCGCCAGCATCGCAGGGGGCCTTTCTGAAGCTTTCTTT.

This clonotype was found many times. The chain employs TRBV20-1 and TRBJ2-7; TRBD2 is a possible D gene (5 bases). The CDR3 is 15 amino acids. The V end lost 1 base, the J end lost 1 base, and 14 bases lay between the germline ends. Per germline, CDR1 DFQATT and CDR2 SNEGSKA (reference sequence). The CDR3 loop reads CSARAERAGSYEQYF. The CDR3 bases are TGCAGTGCTAGAGCCGAGAGGGCTGGATCCTACGAGCAGTACTTC.

In this sample, this clonotype turned up a few times. The chain links TRBV7-3 to TRBJ1-5; no definite D call. The germline gives CDR1 SGHTA, CDR2 FQGTGA. Trimming took 5 bases from V and 15 from J, leaving 8 bases between them. The CDR3 length is 9 residues. The CDR3: CASSPSPHF. In DNA form, the CDR3 reads TGTGCCAGCAGCCCCTCTCCGCATTTT.

The J gene is TRBJ2-2, the V gene TRBV27; 10 bases are shared with TRBD1. This CDR3 spans 15 amino acids. Trimming at V came to 7 bases and at J to 6 bases, leaving 8 bases not matched to a gene. Germline loops: CDR1 MNHEY, CDR2 SMNVEV (reference sequence). Written as DNA, the CDR3 is TGTGCCAGCACTCGACAGGGGGCGCGGGCCGGGGAGCTGTTTTTT. Translation gives CASTRQGARAGELFF.

This clonotype showed up many times. This chain joins TRBV30 and TRBJ1-1; TRBD1 might be the D (6 bases). Trimming left V 1 base short and J 3 bases short, with 12 bases between. The germline gives CDR1 GTSNPN, CDR2 SVGIG (reference sequence). This CDR3 is 14 amino acids long. The CDR3 protein is CAWSGGRGYTEAFF. For the CDR3, the DNA is TGTGCCTGGAGTGGAGGCAGGGGTTACACTGAAGCTTTCTTT. The full variable domain, rest sourced from reference TRBV30 and TRBJ1-1, is SQTIHQWPATLVQPVGSPLSLECTVEGTSNPNLYWYRQAAGRGLQLLFYSVGIGQISSEVPQNLSASRPQDRQFILSSKKLLLSDSGFYLCAWSGGRGYTEAFFGQGTRLTVV.

The genes are TRBV19 and TRBJ2-3; 7 bases are a match to TRBD2. Germline lookup yields CDR1 LNHDA and CDR2 SQIVND (reference sequence). The CDR3 has 16 amino acids. The trim removed 5 bases at V and 3 bases at J, leaving 11 bases unmatched. Here the CDR3 DNA reads TGTGCCAGTAGTTCGAGGGCGGGAGTCGGGACAGATACGCAGTATTTT. It codes for CASSSRAGVGTDTQYF.

The rearrangement uses TRBV19 and TRBJ2-5, with D maybe TRBD1 (6 bases). Trimming cost V 5 bases and J 4 bases, with 11 bases left between them. The CDR3 length is 13 residues. Germline V lookup: CDR1 LNHDA, CDR2 SQIVND (reference sequence). The CDR3 sequence is CASSSAGAETQYF. CDR3 sequence (DNA): TGTGCCAGTAGTTCAGCAGGGGCAGAGACCCAGTACTTC.

This clonotype was found many times. The chain links TRBV7-9 to TRBJ2-5; no firm D call. Germline V gene lookup returns CDR1 SEHNR and CDR2 FQNEAQ (reference sequence). The CDR3 is 15 residues long. Trimming shortened V by 2 bases and J by 2 bases, and 12 bases separated the two germline ends. CDR3 residues: CASSLPALGQETQYF. CDR3 coding DNA: TGTGCCAGCAGCTTACCGGCACTGGGGCAAGAGACCCAGTACTTC.

This clonotype has more than one count but fewer than ten. The chain has TRBV6-2 or TRBV6-3 and TRBJ1-2, with 12 bases fitting TRBD1. J lost 6 bases, V lost 6 bases, and 8 bases had no gene match. The germline CDR1 and CDR2 sequences are MNHEY and SVGEGT. The length of the CDR3 is 15 residues. The DNA of the CDR3 is TGTGCCAGCAGCTCTGCCGGGACAGGGGGCAATGGCTACACCTTC. Translated: CASSSAGTGGNGYTF.

This clonotype was observed a handful of times. In DNA, the CDR3 is TGTGCCAGCAGCGTAGTGGCGGGTTTGGCCGGGGAGCTGTTTTTT. It encodes CASSVVAGLAGELFF. This chain connects TRBV9 to TRBJ2-2, with D perhaps TRBD2 (5 bases). CDR3 size: 15 residues. Germline V gives CDR1 SGDLS, CDR2 YYNGEE. Trimming took 0 bases from V and 6 from J, leaving 12 bases between them.

The chain joins TRBV6-4 to TRBJ2-3, with TRBD1 matching over 9 bases. The length of the CDR3 is 16 residues. J lost 4 bases, V lost 9 bases, and 14 bases had no gene match. Germline values: CDR1 MRHNA, CDR2 SNTAGT. CDR3 sequence reads: CASSVTGGTIPDTQYF. CDR3 DNA sequence: TGTGCCAGTTCCGTAACAGGGGGCACGATCCCAGATACGCAGTATTTT.

This clonotype has just a few counts. V usage is TRBV18 and J usage is TRBJ1-1; TRBD1 might be the D (5 bases). Trimming took off 2 bases at V and 8 bases at J, with 15 bases between the two ends. The CDR3 has 14 residues. CDR1 and CDR2 (germline): KGHSH, LQKENI. The CDR3 sequence is CASSPGIQGAEAFF. Written as DNA, the CDR3 is TGTGCCAGCTCACCAGGGATCCAGGGCGCAGAAGCTTTCTTT.